This T cell receptor beta chain was sequenced for a study of shared clonotypes between healthy human individuals. CDR1 and CDR2 from the germline V gene are SQVTM and ANQGSEA. V was pared by 5 bases and J by 2 bases, with 7 bases between. CDR3 length: 11 amino acids. Notes on this clone: Its cognate antigen is unknown.

The repertoire was sequenced with immunoSEQ multiplex PCR; TCRdb's copy has only in-frame clones and lacks some. The profile shows roughly 2,000,000 clones, 85% to 95% of them singletons. Positive CCR7 selection of CD45RO-negative cells yielded the naive CD8 cells, and terminally differentiated effector memory CD45RA+ cells were excluded. HIV-negative, healthy adults without recent acute infections or vaccinations were the donors. General study points: Between a few donors, naive CD4 clonotypes were shared at a level of about 5.3%.

This chain uses TRBV29-1 with TRBJ2-7; no definite D call. The source material was naive CD8+ T cells sorted from blood. The sequence was collected from a man younger than 35 in good health. For the CDR3, the DNA is TGCAGCGTTTACGATCCCTACGAGCAGTACTTC. Protein: CSVYDPYEQYF.